This passage covers 19 T cell receptor beta chains from one sample sequenced in a study of blood T cell repertoires in COVID-19. Repertoires were generated with immunoSEQ multiplex PCR, while TCRdb's copy carries only in-frame clones and drops some. This sample has some 200,000 clones, with about 86% found just once. Sequenced input: PBMCs or T cells enriched from blood (not recorded which). These receptors all stem from a woman in her thirties or forties with acute COVID-19.

This rearrangement joins TRBV25-1 to TRBJ1-2; 7 bases agree with TRBD1. Germline V gene data show CDR1 as MGHDK and CDR2 as SYGVNS. The J segment lost 0 bases and the V segment lost 4 bases, leaving 5 bases of the junction unmatched. The CDR3 runs 15 residues. CDR3 region: CASSGPGGANYGYTF. The CDR3 nucleotides are TGTGCCAGCAGTGGCCCAGGGGGTGCTAACTATGGCTACACCTTC.

This sequence joins TRBV10-3 and TRBJ2-7; tentatively, D is TRBD2 (6 bases). The CDR3 has 14 residues. V shed 6 bases and J shed 9 bases, with 21 bases lying between them. Germline V lookup: CDR1 ENHRY, CDR2 SYGVKD. CDR3 bases: TGTGCCATCAGGCCCGGGACTGCCGGGGTGGCGCAGTACTTC. It encodes CAIRPGTAGVAQYF.

The rearrangement links TRBV19 to TRBJ1-5; unclear D gene. The CDR3 loop spans 12 amino acids. CDR1 LNHDA and CDR2 SQIVND come from the germline V gene (reference sequence). The V end was cut by 8 bases, the J end by 3 bases, with 8 bases between. This CDR3 is CASEALNQPQHF. CDR3 in DNA: TGTGCCAGTGAAGCCCTCAATCAGCCCCAGCATTTT.

The chain has TRBV10-3 and TRBJ2-6; the match to TRBD2 covers 7 bases. The J segment lost 0 bases and the V segment lost 8 bases, leaving 7 bases of the junction unmatched. The CDR3 runs 16 residues. Germline V CDR1 and CDR2: ENHRY, SYGVKD. CDR3 nucleotide sequence: TGTGCCATCGCCGGGACTACCACCTCTGGGGCCAACGTCCTGACTTTC. Encoded protein: CAIAGTTTSGANVLTF.

The chain recombines TRBV24-1 with TRBJ2-7; possibly TRBD1 for D (5 bases). V was cut by 3 bases and J by 3 bases, with 8 bases left in between. The CDR3 sequence is 13 residues long. From germline, CDR1 is KGHDR and CDR2 SFDVKD. As DNA, the CDR3 is TGTGCCACCAGTGATGGGGCCAACTACGAGCAGTACTTC. Amino acid sequence: CATSDGANYEQYF.

This chain links TRBV5-1 with TRBJ1-1; D is undetermined. V shed 0 bases and J shed 2 bases, with 11 bases lying between them. Germline V gene data show CDR1 as SGHRS and CDR2 as YFSETQ. The CDR3 runs to 15 residues. The CDR3 DNA follows: TGCGCCAGCAGCTTGGGGGCAGTCCTCAACACTGAAGCTTTCTTT. Protein: CASSLGAVLNTEAFF.

The chain employs TRBV2 and TRBJ2-1; TRBD2 agrees at 7 bases. The CDR3 sequence is 16 residues long. Germline trimming cut 6 bases from V and 5 bases from J; bases unmatched to any gene: 13. CDR1 is SNHLY, CDR2 FYNNEI, per germline. Written as DNA, the CDR3 is TGTGCCAGCAGCCGCAGACTAGCTATTCGAAACAATGAGCAGTTCTTC. This sequence encodes CASSRRLAIRNNEQFF.

The chain joins TRBV9 to TRBJ2-7; TRBD1 might be the D (6 bases). V gave up 5 bases and J gave up 0 bases, with 15 bases separating them. The CDR3 has 15 residues. CDR1 is SGDLS, CDR2 YYNGEE, per germline. The CDR3 DNA reads TGTGCCAGCAGTGCCGGGGACACCCGCTCCTACGAGCAGTACTTC. Encoded protein: CASSAGDTRSYEQYF. The full variable domain, with the rest looked up from reference TRBV9 and TRBJ2-7, is DSGVTQTPKHLITATGQRVTLRCSPRSGDLSVYWYQQSLDQGLQFLIQYYNGEERAKGNILERFSAQQFPDLHSELNLSSLELGDSALYFCASSAGDTRSYEQYFGPGTRLTVT.

V is TRBV9 and J is TRBJ2-3; 8 positions agree with TRBD2. In germline, CDR1 is SGDLS, CDR2 YYNGEE. The CDR3 runs 14 residues. After removal of 4 bases from V and 3 bases from J, the junction contained 4 bases not matched to a gene. The CDR3 loop reads CASSITGGTDTQYF. The CDR3 nucleotides read TGTGCCAGCAGCATCACGGGGGGGACAGATACGCAGTATTTT.

The chain recombines TRBV11-1 with TRBJ2-5, with a tentative D call TRBD2 (6 bases). The germline gives CDR1 SGHAT, CDR2 FQDESV (reference sequence). Trimming took off 5 bases at V and 5 bases at J, with 18 bases between the two ends. The CDR3 loop spans 15 amino acids. In DNA form, the CDR3 reads TGTGCCAGCAGCCCCGGAGGGTCGGGGGATGAGACCCAGTACTTC. Translating gives CASSPGGSGDETQYF.

V usage is TRBV4-2 and J usage is TRBJ2-3; 8 bases are shared with TRBD1. The length of the CDR3 is 15 residues. J was trimmed by 1 base and V by 0 bases; bases with no gene match: 0. CDR1 LGHNA and CDR2 YNFKEQ come from the germline V gene. DNA of the CDR3: TGTGCCAGCAGCCAAGAGGACAGGGGCACAGATACGCAGTATTTT. The encoded protein is CASSQEDRGTDTQYF.

J is TRBJ1-1 and V is TRBV6-1; D not certain. Germline assignment: CDR1 MNHNS and CDR2 SASEGT. The CDR3 has 15 amino acids. V was shortened by 0 bases and J by 0 bases, with 8 bases between the two germline ends. The CDR3 DNA sequence: TGTGCCAGCAGTGAAGCTCACAGCATGAACACTGAAGCTTTCTTT. It yields the protein CASSEAHSMNTEAFF.

This chain connects TRBV27 to TRBJ1-1; weak D call: TRBD1 (6 bases). The CDR3 runs to 15 residues. Between the trimmed V and J ends, which lost 4 bases and 1 base, there was a span of 13 bases. Germline CDR1 is MNHEY and CDR2 is SMNVEV (reference sequence). CDR3 sequence reads: CASSSPGHGNTEAFF. CDR3 DNA: TGTGCCAGCAGTTCCCCGGGACACGGGAACACTGAAGCTTTCTTT.

The chain couples TRBV2 to TRBJ2-7; 8 bases are shared with TRBD2. V shed 6 bases, J shed 2 bases, and the junction held 6 bases outside the gene matches. CDR1 is SNHLY and CDR2 is FYNNEI in the germline V gene. The CDR3 covers 14 residues. CDR3 bases: TGTGCCAGCAGGGAACTAGCGGTAACCTACGAGCAGTACTTC. It yields the protein CASRELAVTYEQYF.

A few counts support this clone. V and J are TRBV5-1 and TRBJ2-2; the match to TRBD1 covers 9 bases. The V segment lost 3 bases and the J segment 0 bases; nucleotides outside the gene matches: 0. Germline values: CDR1 SGHRS, CDR2 YFSETQ. CDR3 length equals 15 residues. Here the CDR3 DNA reads TGCGCCAGCAGCTGGACAGGGGCGAACACCGGGGAGCTGTTTTTT. Translating it yields CASSWTGANTGELFF.

This clone was detected a few times. This chain uses TRBV18 with TRBJ2-1; a weak D match, TRBD1 (5 bases). Germline V gives CDR1 KGHSH, CDR2 LQKENI. This CDR3 is built from 14 residues. V lost 3 bases, J lost 8 bases, and 14 bases lay in between. As DNA, the CDR3 is TGTGCCAGCTCACCGGTCGAACAGGCCCATGAGCAGTTCTTC. It yields the protein CASSPVEQAHEQFF.

The sample holds one count of this clone. One junction end disagrees with the germline gene, perhaps due to a read error. The rearrangement uses TRBV7-9 and TRBJ2-1; 10 positions match TRBD2. The V gene's germline CDR1 is SEHNR and CDR2 FQNEAQ (reference sequence). The CDR3 is 15 amino acids. CDR3 protein: CASSYGLAEYTEQFF. CDR3 coding DNA: TGTGCCAGCAGCTACGGACTAGCGGAGTACACTGAGCAGTTCTTC.

This clone was recorded at least ten times. The rearrangement joins TRBV5-1 to TRBJ2-2, with D hard to call. The CDR3 runs 14 residues. V dropped 0 bases and J dropped 5 bases, with 8 bases sitting between them. The germline V gene has CDR1 SGHRS and CDR2 YFSETQ. CDR3 nucleotides: TGCGCCAGCAGCTTGGGGGTGACAACCGGGGAGCTGTTTTTT. It is translated as CASSLGVTTGELFF.

This chain connects TRBV4-1 to TRBJ1-4; the D gene is possibly TRBD1 (5 bases). V was trimmed by 8 bases and J by 12 bases, leaving 16 bases between them. CDR1 and CDR2 (germline): MGHRA, YSYEKL. CDR3 length equals 12 residues. Here the CDR3 reads CASALRGGELFF. CDR3 sequence (DNA): TGCGCCAGCGCCCTACGGGGAGGGGAACTGTTTTTT.